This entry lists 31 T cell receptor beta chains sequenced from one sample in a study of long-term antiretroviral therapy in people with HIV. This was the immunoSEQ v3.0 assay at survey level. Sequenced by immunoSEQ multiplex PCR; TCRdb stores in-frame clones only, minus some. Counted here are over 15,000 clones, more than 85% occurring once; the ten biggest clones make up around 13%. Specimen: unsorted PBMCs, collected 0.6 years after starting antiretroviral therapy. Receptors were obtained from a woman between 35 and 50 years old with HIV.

This CDR3 reads CASSRGGVRNTEAFF. The DNA of the CDR3 is TGTGCCAGTAGTCGCGGGGGCGTAAGGAACACTGAAGCTTTCTTT. The chain combines TRBV19 with TRBJ1-1, with D perhaps TRBD1 (6 bases). This CDR3 comprises 15 residues. Trimming took off 5 bases at V and 1 base at J, with 14 bases between the two ends. The germline gives CDR1 LNHDA, CDR2 SQIVND (reference sequence).

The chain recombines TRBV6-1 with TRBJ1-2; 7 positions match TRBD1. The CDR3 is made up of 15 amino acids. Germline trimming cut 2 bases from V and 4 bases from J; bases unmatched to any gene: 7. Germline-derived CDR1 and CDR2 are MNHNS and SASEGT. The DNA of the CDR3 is TGTGCCAGCAGTGAATTAGGGGCAGGGGGCTATGGCTACACCTTC. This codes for CASSELGAGGYGYTF.

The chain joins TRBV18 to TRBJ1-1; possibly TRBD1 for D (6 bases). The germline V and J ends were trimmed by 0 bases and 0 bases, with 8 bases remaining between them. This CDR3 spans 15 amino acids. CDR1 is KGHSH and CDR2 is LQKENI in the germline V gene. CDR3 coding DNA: TGTGCCAGCTCACCACCGAACAGGGTGAACACTGAAGCTTTCTTT. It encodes CASSPPNRVNTEAFF.

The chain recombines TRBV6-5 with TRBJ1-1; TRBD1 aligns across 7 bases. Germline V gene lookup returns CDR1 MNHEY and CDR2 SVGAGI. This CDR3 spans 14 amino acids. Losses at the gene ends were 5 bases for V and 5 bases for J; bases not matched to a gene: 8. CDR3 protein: CASSHTTGRTEAFF. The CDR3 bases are TGTGCCAGCAGTCATACGACAGGGAGAACTGAAGCTTTCTTT.

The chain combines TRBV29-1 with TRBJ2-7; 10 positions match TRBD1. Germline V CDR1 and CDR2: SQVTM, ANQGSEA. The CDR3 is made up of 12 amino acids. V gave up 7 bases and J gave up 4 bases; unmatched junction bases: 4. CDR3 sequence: CSAGQGEYEQYF. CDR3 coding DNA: TGCAGCGCCGGACAGGGGGAATACGAGCAGTACTTC.

This chain's CDR3 is CASSYKGASNQPQHF. The DNA of the CDR3 is TGTGCCAGCAGCTACAAGGGGGCTAGCAATCAGCCCCAGCATTTT. The chain is built from TRBV6-5 and TRBJ1-5; 7 nucleotides agree with TRBD1. Per germline, CDR1 MNHEY and CDR2 SVGAGI. This CDR3 comprises 15 residues. The V segment lost 6 bases and the J segment 0 bases; nucleotides outside the gene matches: 5.

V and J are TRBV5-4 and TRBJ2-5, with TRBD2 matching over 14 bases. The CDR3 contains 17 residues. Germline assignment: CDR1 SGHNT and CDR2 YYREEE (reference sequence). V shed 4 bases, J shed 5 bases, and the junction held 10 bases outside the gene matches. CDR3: CASSPGTSGGRGETQYF. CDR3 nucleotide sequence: TGTGCCAGCAGCCCCGGGACTAGCGGGGGAAGAGGGGAGACCCAGTACTTC.

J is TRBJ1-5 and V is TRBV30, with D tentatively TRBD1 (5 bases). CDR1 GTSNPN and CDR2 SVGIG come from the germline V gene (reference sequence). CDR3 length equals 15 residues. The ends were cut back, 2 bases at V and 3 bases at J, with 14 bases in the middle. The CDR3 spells CAWSKSGRDNQPQHF. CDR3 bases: TGTGCCTGGAGTAAGTCAGGGAGGGACAATCAGCCCCAGCATTTT. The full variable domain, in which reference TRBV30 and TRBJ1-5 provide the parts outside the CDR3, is SQTIHQWPATLVQPVGSPLSLECTVEGTSNPNLYWYRQAAGRGLQLLFYSVGIGQISSEVPQNLSASRPQDRQFILSSKKLLLSDSGFYLCAWSKSGRDNQPQHFGDGTRLSIL.

The CDR3 here is CSVGGQGYYNEQFF. As DNA, the CDR3 is TGCAGCGTTGGGGGACAGGGGTACTACAATGAGCAGTTCTTC. This sequence joins TRBV29-1 and TRBJ2-1, with 10 bases matching TRBD1. The germline gives CDR1 SQVTM, CDR2 ANQGSEA. This CDR3 region has 14 residues. Unmatched junction bases numbered 3, after V lost 4 bases and J lost 3 bases.

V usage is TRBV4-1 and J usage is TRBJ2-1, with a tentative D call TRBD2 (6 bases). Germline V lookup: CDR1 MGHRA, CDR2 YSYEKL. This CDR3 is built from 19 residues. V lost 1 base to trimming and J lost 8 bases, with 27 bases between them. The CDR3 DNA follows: TGCGCCAGCAGCCAAGGAGGGACTGCTTCTCCCCCCGGAATGGATGAGCAGTTCTTC. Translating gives CASSQGGTASPPGMDEQFF.

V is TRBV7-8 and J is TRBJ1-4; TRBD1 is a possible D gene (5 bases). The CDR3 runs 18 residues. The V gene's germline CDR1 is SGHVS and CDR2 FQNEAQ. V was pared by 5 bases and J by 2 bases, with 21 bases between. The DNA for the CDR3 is TGTGCCAGCAGCCGGCCGGGGGGGTCCGGGTCGACTAATGAAAAACTGTTTTTT. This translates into CASSRPGGSGSTNEKLFF.

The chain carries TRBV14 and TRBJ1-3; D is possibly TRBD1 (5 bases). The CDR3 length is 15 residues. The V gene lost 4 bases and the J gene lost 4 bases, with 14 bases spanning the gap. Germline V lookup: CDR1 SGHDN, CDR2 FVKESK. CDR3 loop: CASSPLWGSGNTIYF. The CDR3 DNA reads TGTGCCAGCAGCCCGTTGTGGGGGAGCGGAAACACCATATATTTT.

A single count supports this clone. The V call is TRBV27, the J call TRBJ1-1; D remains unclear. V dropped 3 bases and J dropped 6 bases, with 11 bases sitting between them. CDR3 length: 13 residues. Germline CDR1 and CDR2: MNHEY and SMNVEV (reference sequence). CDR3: CASSFGHNAEAFF. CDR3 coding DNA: TGTGCCAGCAGTTTCGGGCATAACGCTGAAGCTTTCTTT.

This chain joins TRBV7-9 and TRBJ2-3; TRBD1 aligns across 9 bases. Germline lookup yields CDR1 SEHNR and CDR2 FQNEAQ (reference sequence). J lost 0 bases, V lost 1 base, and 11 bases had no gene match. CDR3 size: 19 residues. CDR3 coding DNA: TGTGCCAGCAGCTTAGGCCGGGACAGGGACCGGTCTAGCACAGATACGCAGTATTTT. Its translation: CASSLGRDRDRSSTDTQYF.

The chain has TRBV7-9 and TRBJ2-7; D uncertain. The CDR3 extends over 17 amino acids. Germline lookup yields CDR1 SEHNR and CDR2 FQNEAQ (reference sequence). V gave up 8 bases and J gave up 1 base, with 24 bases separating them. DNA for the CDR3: TGTGCCAGCCAAGCTTACGATAGGTTTTGGGAATCCTACGAGCAGTACTTC. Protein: CASQAYDRFWESYEQYF.

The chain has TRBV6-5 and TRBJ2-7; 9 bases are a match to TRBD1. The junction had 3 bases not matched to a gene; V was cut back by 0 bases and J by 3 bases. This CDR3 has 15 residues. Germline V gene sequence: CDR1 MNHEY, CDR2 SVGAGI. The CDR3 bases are TGTGCCAGCAGTTACTCACCGGGACAGGGCTACGAGCAGTACTTC. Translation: CASSYSPGQGYEQYF.

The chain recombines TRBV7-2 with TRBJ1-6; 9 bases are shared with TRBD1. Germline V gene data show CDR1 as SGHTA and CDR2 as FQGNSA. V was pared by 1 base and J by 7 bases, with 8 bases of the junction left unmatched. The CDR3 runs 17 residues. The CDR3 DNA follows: TGTGCCAGCAGCTTAGGGACAGGGGTCGTCTGGAATTCACCCCTCCACTTT. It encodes CASSLGTGVVWNSPLHF.

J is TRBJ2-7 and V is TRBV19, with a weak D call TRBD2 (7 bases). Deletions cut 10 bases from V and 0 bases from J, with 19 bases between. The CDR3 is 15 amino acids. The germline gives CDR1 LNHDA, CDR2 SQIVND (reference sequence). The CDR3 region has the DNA TGTGCCACCGGCAGTAAGGGGGGGAGCTCCTACGAGCAGTACTTC. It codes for CATGSKGGSSYEQYF.

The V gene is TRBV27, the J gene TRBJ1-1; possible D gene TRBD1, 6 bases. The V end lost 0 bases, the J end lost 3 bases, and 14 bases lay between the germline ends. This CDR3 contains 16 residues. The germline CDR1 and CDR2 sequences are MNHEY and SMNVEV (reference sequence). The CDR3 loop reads CASSLSGGSPYTEAFF. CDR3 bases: TGTGCCAGCAGTTTATCGGGGGGCAGTCCCTACACTGAAGCTTTCTTT.

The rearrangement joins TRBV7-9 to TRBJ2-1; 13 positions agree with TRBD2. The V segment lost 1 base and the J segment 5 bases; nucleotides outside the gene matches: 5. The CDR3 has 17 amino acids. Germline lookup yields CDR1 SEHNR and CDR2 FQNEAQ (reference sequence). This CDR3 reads CASSLGLAGGPDNEQFF. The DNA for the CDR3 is TGTGCCAGCAGCTTAGGACTAGCGGGGGGCCCCGACAATGAGCAGTTCTTC.

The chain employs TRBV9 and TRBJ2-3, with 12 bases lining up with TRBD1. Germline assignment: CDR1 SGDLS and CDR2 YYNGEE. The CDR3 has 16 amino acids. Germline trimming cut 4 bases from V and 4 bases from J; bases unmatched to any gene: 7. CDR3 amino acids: CASSKWDRGRADTQYF. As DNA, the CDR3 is TGTGCCAGCAGCAAGTGGGACAGGGGGCGAGCAGATACGCAGTATTTT. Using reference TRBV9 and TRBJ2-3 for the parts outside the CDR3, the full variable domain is DSGVTQTPKHLITATGQRVTLRCSPRSGDLSVYWYQQSLDQGLQFLIQYYNGEERAKGNILERFSAQQFPDLHSELNLSSLELGDSALYFCASSKWDRGRADTQYFGPGTRLTVL.

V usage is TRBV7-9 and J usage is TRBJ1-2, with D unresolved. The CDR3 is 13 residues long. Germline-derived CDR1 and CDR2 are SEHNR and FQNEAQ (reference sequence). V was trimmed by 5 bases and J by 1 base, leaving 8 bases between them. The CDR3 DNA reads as TGTGCCAGCAGCCCGGGGTTTAACTATGGCTACACCTTC. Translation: CASSPGFNYGYTF. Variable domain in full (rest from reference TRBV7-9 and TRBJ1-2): DTGVSQNPRHKITKRGQNVTFRCDPISEHNRLYWYRQTLGQGPEFLTYFQNEAQLEKSRLLSDRFSAERPKGSFSTLEIQRTEQGDSAMYLCASSPGFNYGYTFGSGTRLTVV.

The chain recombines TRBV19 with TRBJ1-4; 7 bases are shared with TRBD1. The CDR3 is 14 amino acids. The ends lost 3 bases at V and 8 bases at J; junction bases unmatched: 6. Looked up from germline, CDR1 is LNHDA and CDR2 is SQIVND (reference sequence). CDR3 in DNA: TGTGCCAGTAGTATGACAGGGCAACAGGAAAAACTGTTTTTT. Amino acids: CASSMTGQQEKLFF. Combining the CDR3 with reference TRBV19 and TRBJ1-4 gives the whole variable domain DGGITQSPKYLFRKEGQNVTLSCEQNLNHDAMYWYRQDPGQGLRLIYYSQIVNDFQKGDIAEGYSVSREKKESFPLTVTSAQKNPTAFYLCASSMTGQQEKLFFGSGTQLSVL.

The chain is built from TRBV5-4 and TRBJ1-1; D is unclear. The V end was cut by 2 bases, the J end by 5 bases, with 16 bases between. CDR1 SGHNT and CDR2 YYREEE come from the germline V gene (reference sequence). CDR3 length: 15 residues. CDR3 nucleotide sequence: TGTGCCAGCAGCTTCCCGGCAGGCAGCGGAACTGAAGCTTTCTTT. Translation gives CASSFPAGSGTEAFF.

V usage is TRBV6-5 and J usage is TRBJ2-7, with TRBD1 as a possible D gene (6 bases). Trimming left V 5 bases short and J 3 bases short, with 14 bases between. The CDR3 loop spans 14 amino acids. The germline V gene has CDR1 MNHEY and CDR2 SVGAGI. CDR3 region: CASSQQYRVYEQYF. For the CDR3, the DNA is TGTGCCAGCAGTCAGCAGTACAGGGTCTACGAGCAGTACTTC.

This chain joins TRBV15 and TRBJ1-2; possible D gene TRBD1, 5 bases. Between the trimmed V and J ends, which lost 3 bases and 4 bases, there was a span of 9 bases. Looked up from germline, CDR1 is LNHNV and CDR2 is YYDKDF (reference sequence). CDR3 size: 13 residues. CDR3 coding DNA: TGTGCCACCAGCAGGGCCGGGGGCTATGGCTACACCTTC. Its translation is CATSRAGGYGYTF.

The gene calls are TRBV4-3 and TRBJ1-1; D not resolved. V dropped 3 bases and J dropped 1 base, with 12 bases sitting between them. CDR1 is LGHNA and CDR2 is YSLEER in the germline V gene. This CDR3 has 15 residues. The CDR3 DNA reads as TGCGCCAGCAGCCAGGTCGAAAGCCCGAACACTGAAGCTTTCTTT. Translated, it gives CASSQVESPNTEAFF.

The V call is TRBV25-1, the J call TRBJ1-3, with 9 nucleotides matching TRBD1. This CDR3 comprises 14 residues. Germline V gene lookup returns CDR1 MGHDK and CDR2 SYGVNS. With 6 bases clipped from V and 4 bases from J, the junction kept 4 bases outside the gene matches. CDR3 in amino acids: CASRRTGDGNTIYF. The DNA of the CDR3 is TGTGCCAGCAGGAGGACAGGGGACGGAAACACCATATATTTT.

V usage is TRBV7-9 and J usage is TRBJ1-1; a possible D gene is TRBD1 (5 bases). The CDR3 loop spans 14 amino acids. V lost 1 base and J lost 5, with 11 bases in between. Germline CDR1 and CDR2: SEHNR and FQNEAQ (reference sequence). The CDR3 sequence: CASSLGGWGTEAFF. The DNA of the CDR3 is TGTGCCAGCAGCTTAGGGGGGTGGGGAACTGAAGCTTTCTTT.

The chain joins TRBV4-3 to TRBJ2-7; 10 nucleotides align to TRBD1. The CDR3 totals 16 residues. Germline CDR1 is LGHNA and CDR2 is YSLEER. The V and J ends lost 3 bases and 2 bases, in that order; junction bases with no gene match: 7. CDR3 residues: CASSHSGTGETYEQYF. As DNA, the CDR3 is TGCGCCAGCAGCCATTCCGGGACAGGGGAAACCTACGAGCAGTACTTC.

The CDR3 DNA sequence: TGCGCCAGCAGCCAAGATGGTGGGGGAGGTCCGTCCTATGGCTACACCTTC. This sequence encodes CASSQDGGGGPSYGYTF. The chain is built from TRBV4-3 and TRBJ1-2, with TRBD1 as a possible D gene (5 bases). This CDR3 has 17 amino acids. The germline V gene has CDR1 LGHNA and CDR2 YSLEER. V lost 0 bases and J 4 bases, leaving 18 bases between the germline ends.